This T cell receptor (beta chain) was observed in a study of CD8 T cells in Susac syndrome. V was cut by 4 bases and J by 1 base, with 16 bases left in between. Germline values: CDR1 LGHDT, CDR2 YNNKEL (reference sequence). CDR3 length: 17 amino acids. The CD8+ and CD4+ T cells were isolated magnetically using a negative isolation approach, whereas the TEMRA cells were enriched by FACS. Reverse transcription of roughly 0.45 to 1 ug RNA was performed with random hexamers. Via MiXCR, TCRdb re-called the immunoSEQ multiplex PCR reads, giving one row per CDR3 protein. This sample has about 250,000 distinct CDR3 sequences; 85% to 95% occur once, and the top ten carry about 0.07%.

Specimen: CD4+ T cells from PBMCs. V gene TRBV3-1 combines with J gene TRBJ2-2; D gene uncertain. The TCR comes from a human donor with multiple sclerosis. This CDR3 reads CASSPNIGILNTGELFF. CDR3 DNA sequence: TGTGCCAGCAGCCCTAATATAGGAATACTGAACACCGGGGAGCTGTTTTTT.